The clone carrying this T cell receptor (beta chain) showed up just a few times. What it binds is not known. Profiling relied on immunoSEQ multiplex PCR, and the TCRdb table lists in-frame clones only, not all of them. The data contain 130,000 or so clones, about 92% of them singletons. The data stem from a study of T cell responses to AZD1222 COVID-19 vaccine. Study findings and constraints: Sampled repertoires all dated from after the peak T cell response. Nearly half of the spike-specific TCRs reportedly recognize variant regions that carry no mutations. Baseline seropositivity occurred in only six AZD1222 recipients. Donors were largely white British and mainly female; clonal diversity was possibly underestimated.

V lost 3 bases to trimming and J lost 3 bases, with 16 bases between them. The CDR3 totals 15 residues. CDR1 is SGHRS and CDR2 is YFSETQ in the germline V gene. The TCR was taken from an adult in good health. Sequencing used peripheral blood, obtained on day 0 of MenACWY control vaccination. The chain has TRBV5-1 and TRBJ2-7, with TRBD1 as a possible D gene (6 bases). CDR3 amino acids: CASSSDGQKSYEQYF. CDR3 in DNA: TGCGCCAGCAGCTCGGACGGACAGAAAAGCTACGAGCAGTACTTC.